This record concerns one T cell receptor (beta chain) sequence. A read error may account for a junction end that differs from germline. TCRdb itself ran the RT-PCR reads through MiXCR, one entry per CDR3 protein. The sample contains around 700,000 distinct CDR3 sequences, approximately 15% of which appear only once. The CDR3 consists of 14 residues. Germline assignment: CDR1 SGHVS and CDR2 FQNEAQ. The rearrangement uses TRBV7-8 and TRBJ2-3; D may be TRBD1 (6 bases). Material for sequencing was memory CD4+ T cells from blood. This TCR derives from a female donor in good health, serving as a healthy control. The CDR3 is CASGLGTSTDTQYF. The CDR3 coding sequence is TGTGCCAGCGGCTTGGGGACAAGCACAGATACGCAGTATTTT.